This entry concerns a single TCR beta chain. This record comes from a study of blood T cell repertoires in COVID-19. Study-wide background: Specimens from acute and convalescent COVID-19 originated in the United States, Italy and Spain. Sample material is recorded as cDNA or gDNA derived from T cells, B-cell-depleted T cells, or PBMCs.

This CDR3 contains 13 residues. The V gene lost 5 bases and the J gene lost 4 bases, with 12 bases spanning the gap. Germline V lookup: CDR1 SGHRS, CDR2 YFSETQ. TCRdb's table, derived via immunoSEQ multiplex PCR, lists solely in-frame clones and lacks some. The sample lists under 200,000 clones, around 90% occurring once. This receptor was identified in a woman at least 80 years old with COVID-19, enrolled during active disease. The chain recombines TRBV5-1 with TRBJ1-2; D gene uncertain. Sequenced input: peripheral blood. This chain's CDR3 is CASSNDIFYGYTF. The CDR3 DNA follows: TGCGCCAGCAGTAATGACATATTCTATGGCTACACCTTC.